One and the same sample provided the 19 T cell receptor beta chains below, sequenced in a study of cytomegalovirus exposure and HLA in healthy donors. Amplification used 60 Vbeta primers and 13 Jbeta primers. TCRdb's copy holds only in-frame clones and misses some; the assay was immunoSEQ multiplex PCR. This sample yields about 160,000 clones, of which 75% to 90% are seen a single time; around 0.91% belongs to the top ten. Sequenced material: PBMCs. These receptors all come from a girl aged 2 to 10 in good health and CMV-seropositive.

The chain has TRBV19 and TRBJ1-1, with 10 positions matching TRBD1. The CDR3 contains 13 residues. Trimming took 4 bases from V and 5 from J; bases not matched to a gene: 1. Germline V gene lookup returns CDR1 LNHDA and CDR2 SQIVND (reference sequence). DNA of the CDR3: TGTGCCAGTAGTAGGGACAGGGGTACTGAAGCTTTCTTT. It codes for CASSRDRGTEAFF.

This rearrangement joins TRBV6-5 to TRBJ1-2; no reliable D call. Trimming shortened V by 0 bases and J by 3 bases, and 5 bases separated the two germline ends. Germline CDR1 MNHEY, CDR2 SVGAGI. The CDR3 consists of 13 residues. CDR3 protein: CASSYSADYGYTF. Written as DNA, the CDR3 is TGTGCCAGCAGTTACTCTGCAGACTATGGCTACACCTTC.

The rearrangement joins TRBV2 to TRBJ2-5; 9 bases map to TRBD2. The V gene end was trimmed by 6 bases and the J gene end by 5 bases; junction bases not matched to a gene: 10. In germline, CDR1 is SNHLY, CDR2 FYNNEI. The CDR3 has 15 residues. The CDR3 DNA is TGTGCCAGCAGCGAAATAGCGGGAGCTGGTGAGACCCAGTACTTC. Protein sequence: CASSEIAGAGETQYF.

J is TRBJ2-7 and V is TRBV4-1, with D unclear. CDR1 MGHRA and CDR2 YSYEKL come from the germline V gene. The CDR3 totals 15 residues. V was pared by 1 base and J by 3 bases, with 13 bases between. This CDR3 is CASSQVPGPLYEQYF. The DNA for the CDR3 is TGCGCCAGCAGCCAAGTTCCAGGTCCCCTCTACGAGCAGTACTTC.

CDR3 DNA sequence: TGTGCCAGCATCGGGTGGCGTCAATATGGCTACACCTTC. Translating it yields CASIGWRQYGYTF. J is TRBJ1-2 and V is TRBV2; D call uncertain. In germline, CDR1 is SNHLY, CDR2 FYNNEI. V dropped 7 bases and J dropped 5 bases, with 14 bases sitting between them. The CDR3 consists of 13 residues.

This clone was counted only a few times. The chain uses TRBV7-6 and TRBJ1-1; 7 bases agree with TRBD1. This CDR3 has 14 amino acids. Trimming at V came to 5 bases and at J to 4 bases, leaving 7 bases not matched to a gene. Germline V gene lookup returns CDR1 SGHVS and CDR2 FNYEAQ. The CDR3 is CASSPRQGTTEAFF. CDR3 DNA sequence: TGTGCCAGCAGCCCTAGACAGGGAACCACTGAAGCTTTCTTT.

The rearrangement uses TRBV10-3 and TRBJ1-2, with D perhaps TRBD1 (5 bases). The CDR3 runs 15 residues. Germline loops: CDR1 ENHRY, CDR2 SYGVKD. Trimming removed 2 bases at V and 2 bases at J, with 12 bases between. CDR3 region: CAISEAGRGNYGYTF. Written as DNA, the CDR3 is TGTGCCATCAGTGAGGCGGGACGGGGGAACTATGGCTACACCTTC.

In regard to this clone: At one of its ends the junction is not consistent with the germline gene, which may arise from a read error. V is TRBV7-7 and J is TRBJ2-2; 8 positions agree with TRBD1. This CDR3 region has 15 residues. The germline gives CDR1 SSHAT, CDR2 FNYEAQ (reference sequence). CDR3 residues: CASSATTGATGELFF. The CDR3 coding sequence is TGTGCTAGCAGCGCAACGACAGGGGCCACCGGGGAGCTGTTTTTT.

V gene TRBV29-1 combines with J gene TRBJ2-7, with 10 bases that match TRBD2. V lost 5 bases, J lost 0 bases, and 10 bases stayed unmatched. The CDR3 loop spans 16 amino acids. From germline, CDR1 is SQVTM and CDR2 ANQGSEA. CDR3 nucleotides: TGCAGCGTTCGGACTAGCGGAAAAGGGGTCTCCTACGAGCAGTACTTC. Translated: CSVRTSGKGVSYEQYF.

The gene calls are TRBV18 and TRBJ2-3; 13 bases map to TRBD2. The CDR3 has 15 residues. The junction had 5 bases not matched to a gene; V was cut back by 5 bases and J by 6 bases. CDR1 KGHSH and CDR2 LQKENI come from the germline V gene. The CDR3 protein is CASSTGTSGVDTQYF. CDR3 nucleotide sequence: TGTGCCAGCTCAACCGGGACTAGCGGGGTCGATACGCAGTATTTT.

CDR3 protein: CASSDRGSTGELFF. The CDR3 DNA sequence: TGTGCCAGCAGTGACAGGGGGAGCACCGGGGAGCTGTTTTTT. V is TRBV6-1 and J is TRBJ2-2, with TRBD1 matching over 7 bases. The CDR3 sequence is 14 residues long. V dropped 3 bases and J dropped 4; count of bases not matched to a gene: 2. Germline CDR1 and CDR2: MNHNS and SASEGT.

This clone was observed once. The CDR3 sequence is CASSVEGDQPQHF. CDR3 nucleotides: TGTGCCAGCAGCGTAGAGGGGGATCAGCCCCAGCATTTT. The chain couples TRBV9 to TRBJ1-5, with a weak D call TRBD1 (6 bases). The CDR3 spans 13 residues. Per germline, CDR1 SGDLS and CDR2 YYNGEE. V lost 0 bases to trimming and J lost 5 bases, with 6 bases between them.

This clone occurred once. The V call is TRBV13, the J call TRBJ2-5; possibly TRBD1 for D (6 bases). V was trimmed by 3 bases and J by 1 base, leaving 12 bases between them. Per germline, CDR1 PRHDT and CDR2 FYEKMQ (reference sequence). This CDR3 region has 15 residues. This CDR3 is CASSLGSTGQETQYF. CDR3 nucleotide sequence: TGTGCCAGCAGCTTGGGGTCGACAGGCCAAGAGACCCAGTACTTC.

The CDR3 reads CASSLIRLANSYNEQFF. CDR3 coding DNA: TGCGCCAGCAGCTTGATCAGGCTAGCGAACTCCTACAATGAGCAGTTCTTC. This chain joins TRBV5-1 and TRBJ2-1; perhaps TRBD2 as D (6 bases). V was cut by 1 base and J by 0 bases, with 14 bases left in between. In germline, CDR1 is SGHRS, CDR2 YFSETQ. This CDR3 region has 17 residues.

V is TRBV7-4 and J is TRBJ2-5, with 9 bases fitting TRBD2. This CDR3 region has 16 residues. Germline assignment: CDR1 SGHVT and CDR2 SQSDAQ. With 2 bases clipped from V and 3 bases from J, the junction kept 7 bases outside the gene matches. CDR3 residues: CASSLISGSKEETQYF. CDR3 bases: TGTGCCAGCAGCTTAATTAGCGGGAGTAAGGAAGAGACCCAGTACTTC.

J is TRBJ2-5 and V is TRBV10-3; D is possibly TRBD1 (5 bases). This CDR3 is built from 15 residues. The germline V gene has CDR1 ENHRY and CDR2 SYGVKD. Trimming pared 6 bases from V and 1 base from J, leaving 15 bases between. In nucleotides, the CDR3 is TGTGCCATCAGCGTAGGACGAAGGGGCCAAGAGACCCAGTACTTC. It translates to CAISVGRRGQETQYF.

The CDR3 sequence: CASSLETNTDTQYF. The CDR3 DNA sequence: TGTGCCAGCAGCTTGGAAACTAATACAGATACGCAGTATTTT. The chain uses TRBV5-6 and TRBJ2-3; D gene ambiguous. In germline, CDR1 is SGHDT, CDR2 YYEEEE. V was cut by 0 bases and J by 3 bases, with 8 bases left in between. The CDR3 sequence is 14 residues long. Complete variable domain (other parts from reference TRBV5-6 and TRBJ2-3): DAGVTQSPTHLIKTRGQQVTLRCSPKSGHDTVSWYQQALGQGPQFIFQYYEEEERQRGNFPDRFSGHQFPNYSSELNVNALLLGDSALYLCASSLETNTDTQYFGPGTRLTVL.

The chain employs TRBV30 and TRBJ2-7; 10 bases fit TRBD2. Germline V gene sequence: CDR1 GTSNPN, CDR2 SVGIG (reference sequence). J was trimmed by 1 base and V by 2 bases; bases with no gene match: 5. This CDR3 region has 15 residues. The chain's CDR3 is CAWSPLAGVSYEQYF. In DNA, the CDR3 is TGTGCCTGGAGTCCCCTAGCGGGAGTGTCCTACGAGCAGTACTTC.

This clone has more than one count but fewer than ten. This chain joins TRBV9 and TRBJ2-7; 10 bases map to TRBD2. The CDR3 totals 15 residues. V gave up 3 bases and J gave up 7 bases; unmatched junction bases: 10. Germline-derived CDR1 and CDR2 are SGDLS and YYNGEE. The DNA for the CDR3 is TGTGCCAGCAGCGCTAGCGGGAGCTTAACGGGAGAGCAGTACTTC. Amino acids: CASSASGSLTGEQYF. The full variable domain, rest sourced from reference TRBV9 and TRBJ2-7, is DSGVTQTPKHLITATGQRVTLRCSPRSGDLSVYWYQQSLDQGLQFLIQYYNGEERAKGNILERFSAQQFPDLHSELNLSSLELGDSALYFCASSASGSLTGEQYFGPGTRLTVT.